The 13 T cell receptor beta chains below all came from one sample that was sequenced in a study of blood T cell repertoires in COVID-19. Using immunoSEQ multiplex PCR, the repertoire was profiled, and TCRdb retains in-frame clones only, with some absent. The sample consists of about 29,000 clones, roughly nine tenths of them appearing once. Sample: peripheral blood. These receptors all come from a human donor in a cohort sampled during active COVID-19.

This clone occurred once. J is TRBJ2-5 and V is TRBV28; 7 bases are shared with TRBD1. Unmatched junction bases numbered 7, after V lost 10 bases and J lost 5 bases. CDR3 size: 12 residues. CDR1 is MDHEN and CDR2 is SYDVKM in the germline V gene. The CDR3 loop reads CATRQGRETQYF. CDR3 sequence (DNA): TGTGCCACGCGACAGGGCCGGGAGACCCAGTACTTC.

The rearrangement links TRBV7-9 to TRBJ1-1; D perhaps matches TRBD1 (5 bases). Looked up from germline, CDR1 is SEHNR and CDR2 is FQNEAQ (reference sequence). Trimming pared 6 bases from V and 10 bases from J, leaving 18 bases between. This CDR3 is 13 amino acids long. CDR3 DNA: TGTGCCAGCAGTAAGACGGGGGGTAATGCAGCTTTCTTT. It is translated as CASSKTGGNAAFF.

The CDR3 is CASSQVQRGKDTQYF. The DNA of the CDR3 is TGTGCCAGCAGCCAAGTCCAGCGGGGGAAAGATACGCAGTATTTT. V gene TRBV14 combines with J gene TRBJ2-3, with 8 nucleotides matching TRBD2. J gave up 5 bases and V 1 base, and 5 bases lay outside the gene matches. Germline V gives CDR1 SGHDN, CDR2 FVKESK. CDR3 size: 15 residues.

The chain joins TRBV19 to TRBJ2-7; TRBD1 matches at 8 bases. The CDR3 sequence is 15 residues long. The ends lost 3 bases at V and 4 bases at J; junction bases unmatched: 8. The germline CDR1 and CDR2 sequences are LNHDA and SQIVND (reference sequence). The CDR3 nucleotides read TGTGCCAGTAGTATGCGCGCAGGGGGCAGGTACGAGCAGTACTTC. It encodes CASSMRAGGRYEQYF.

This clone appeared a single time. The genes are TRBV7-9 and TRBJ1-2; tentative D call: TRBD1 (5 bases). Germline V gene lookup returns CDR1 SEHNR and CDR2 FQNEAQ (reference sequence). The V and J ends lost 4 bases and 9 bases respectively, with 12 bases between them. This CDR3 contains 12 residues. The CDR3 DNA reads TGTGCCAGCAGCTCCGACAGCGTCAGCTACACCTTC. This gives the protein CASSSDSVSYTF.

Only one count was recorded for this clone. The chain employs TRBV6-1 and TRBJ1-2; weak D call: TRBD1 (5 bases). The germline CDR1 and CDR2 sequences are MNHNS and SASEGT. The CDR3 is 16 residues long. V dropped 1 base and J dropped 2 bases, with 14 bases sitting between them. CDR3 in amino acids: CASSEDTGGVNYGYTF. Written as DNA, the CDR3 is TGTGCCAGCAGTGAAGATACGGGGGGTGTAAACTATGGCTACACCTTC.

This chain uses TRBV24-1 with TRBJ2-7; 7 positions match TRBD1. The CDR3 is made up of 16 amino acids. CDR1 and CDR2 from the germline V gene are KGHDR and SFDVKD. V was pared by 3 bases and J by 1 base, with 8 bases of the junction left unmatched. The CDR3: CATSDKVVRGSYEQYF. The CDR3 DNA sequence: TGTGCCACCAGTGATAAGGTTGTCAGGGGGTCCTACGAGCAGTACTTC.

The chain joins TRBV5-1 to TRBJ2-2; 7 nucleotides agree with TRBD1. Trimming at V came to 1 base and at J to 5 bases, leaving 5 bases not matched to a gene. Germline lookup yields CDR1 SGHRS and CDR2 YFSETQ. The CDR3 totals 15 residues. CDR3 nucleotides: TGCGCCAGCAGCTTGCACCAGGGGGATACCGGGGAGCTGTTTTTT. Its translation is CASSLHQGDTGELFF.

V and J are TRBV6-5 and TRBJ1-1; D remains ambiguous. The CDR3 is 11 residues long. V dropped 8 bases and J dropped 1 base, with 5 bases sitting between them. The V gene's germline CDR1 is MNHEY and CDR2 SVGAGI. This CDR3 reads CASGRNTEAFF. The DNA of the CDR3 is TGTGCCAGCGGGAGGAACACTGAAGCTTTCTTT.

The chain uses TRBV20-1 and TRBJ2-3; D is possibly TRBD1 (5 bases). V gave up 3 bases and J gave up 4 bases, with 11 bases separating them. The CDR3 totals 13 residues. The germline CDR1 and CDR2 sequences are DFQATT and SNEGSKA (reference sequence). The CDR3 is CSASKGISDTQYF. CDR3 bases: TGCAGTGCTAGTAAGGGGATCTCAGATACGCAGTATTTT.

The CDR3 is CASTRGPGGNEKLFF. CDR3 nucleotides: TGTGCCAGCACCAGGGGGCCGGGCGGAAATGAAAAACTGTTTTTT. V usage is TRBV6-6 and J usage is TRBJ1-4; 8 bases are shared with TRBD1. V trimming: 7 bases; J trimming: 5 bases; junction bases outside the gene matches: 9. Germline CDR1 and CDR2: MNHNY and SVGAGI (reference sequence). The CDR3 is made up of 15 amino acids.

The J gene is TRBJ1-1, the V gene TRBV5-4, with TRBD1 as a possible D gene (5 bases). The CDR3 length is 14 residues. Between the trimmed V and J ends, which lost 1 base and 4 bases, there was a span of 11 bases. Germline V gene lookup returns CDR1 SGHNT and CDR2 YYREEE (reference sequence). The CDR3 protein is CASSLRRGTTEAFF. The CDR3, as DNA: TGTGCCAGCAGCTTGAGACGGGGGACCACTGAAGCTTTCTTT.

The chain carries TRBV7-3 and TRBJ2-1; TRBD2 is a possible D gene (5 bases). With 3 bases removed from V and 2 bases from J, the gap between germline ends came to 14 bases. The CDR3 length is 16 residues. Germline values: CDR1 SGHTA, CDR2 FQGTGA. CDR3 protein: CASSLSWHGAYNEQFF. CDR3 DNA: TGTGCCAGCAGCTTGTCTTGGCACGGGGCCTACAATGAGCAGTTCTTC.